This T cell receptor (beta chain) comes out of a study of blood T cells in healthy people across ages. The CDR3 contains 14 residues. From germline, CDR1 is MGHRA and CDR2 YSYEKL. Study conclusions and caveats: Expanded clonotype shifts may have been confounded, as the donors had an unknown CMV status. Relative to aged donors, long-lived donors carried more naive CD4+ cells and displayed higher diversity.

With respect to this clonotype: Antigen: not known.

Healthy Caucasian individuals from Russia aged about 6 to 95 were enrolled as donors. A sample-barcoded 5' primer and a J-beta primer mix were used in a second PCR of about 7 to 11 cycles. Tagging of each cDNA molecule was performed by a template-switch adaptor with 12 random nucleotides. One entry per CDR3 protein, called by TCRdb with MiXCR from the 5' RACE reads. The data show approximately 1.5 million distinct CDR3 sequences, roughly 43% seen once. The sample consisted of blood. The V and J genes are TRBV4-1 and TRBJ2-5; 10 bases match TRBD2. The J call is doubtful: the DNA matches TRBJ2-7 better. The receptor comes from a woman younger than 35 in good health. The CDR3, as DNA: TGCGCCAGCAGCCCTAGCGGGAGAAACGACGAGCAGTACTTC. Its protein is CASSPSGRNDEQYF.